One sample yielded the 5 T cell receptor beta chains listed below, sequenced in a study of shared clonotypes between healthy human individuals. Sequenced by immunoSEQ multiplex PCR; TCRdb stores in-frame clones only, minus some. Here the sample spans 2 million to 3 million clones, approximately 93% being singletons. Sequences were obtained from naive CD4+ T cells from PBMCs. Indicated subset: CD45RA+ positively selected. All receptors come from a man aged 18 to 35 in good health. Some clones in this sample may be carry-over from other donors' samples.

The chain has TRBV18 and TRBJ1-1; D call uncertain. The CDR3 spans 14 residues. The germline gives CDR1 KGHSH, CDR2 LQKENI. V lost 5 bases and J 3 bases, leaving 13 bases between the germline ends. The CDR3 sequence: CASSSMETDTEAFF. CDR3 in DNA: TGTGCCAGCTCATCGATGGAAACAGACACTGAAGCTTTCTTT.

The V gene is TRBV6-6, the J gene TRBJ1-4, with 9 bases lining up with TRBD1. The germline V gene has CDR1 MNHNY and CDR2 SVGAGI (reference sequence). The CDR3 has 14 amino acids. V shed 7 bases, J shed 5 bases, and the junction held 5 bases outside the gene matches. CDR3 protein: CASTPGQGNEKLFF. CDR3 DNA: TGTGCCAGCACTCCGGGACAGGGCAATGAAAAACTGTTTTTT.

This chain connects TRBV6-1 to TRBJ1-1; D uncertain. Germline CDR1 and CDR2: MNHNS and SASEGT. The CDR3 length is 14 residues. The ends were cut back, 6 bases at V and 3 bases at J, with 14 bases in the middle. CDR3: CASSPNRMYTEAFF. The CDR3 region has the DNA TGTGCCAGCAGCCCGAATCGGATGTACACTGAAGCTTTCTTT.

The chain couples TRBV11-2 to TRBJ1-6; no definite D call. Trimming shortened V by 1 base and J by 7 bases, and 14 bases separated the two germline ends. Germline assignment: CDR1 SGHAT and CDR2 FQNNGV. This CDR3 spans 16 amino acids. The CDR3 sequence is CASSLVRASRNSPLHF. DNA for the CDR3: TGTGCCAGCAGCTTAGTTCGCGCCTCCCGGAATTCACCCCTCCACTTT. The variable domain in full, completed from reference TRBV11-2 and TRBJ1-6, reads EAGVAQSPRYKIIEKRQSVAFWCNPISGHATLYWYQQILGQGPKLLIQFQNNGVVDDSQLPKDRFSAERLKGVDSTLKIQPAKLEDSAVYLCASSLVRASRNSPLHFGNGTRLTVT.

Turning to this clone: Different DNA sequences within this sample yield the same CDR3. CDR3 DNA sequence: TGCGCCAGCAGCTTATCGGGGCCGGGCACAGATACGCAGTATTTT. This encodes CASSLSGPGTDTQYF. The chain combines TRBV5-1 with TRBJ2-3, with D perhaps matching TRBD1 or TRBD2 (5 bases each). The CDR3 is 15 amino acids. Germline lookup yields CDR1 SGHRS and CDR2 YFSETQ. Trimming left V 2 bases short and J 1 base short, with 11 bases between. Full variable domain (outside the CDR3, taken from reference TRBV5-1 and TRBJ2-3): KAGVTQTPRYLIKTRGQQVTLSCSPISGHRSVSWYQQTPGQGLQFLFEYFSETQRNKGNFPGRFSGRQFSNSRSEMNVSTLELGDSALYLCASSLSGPGTDTQYFGPGTRLTVL.